This record covers a single T cell receptor beta chain. The antigen is undetermined. Sample-barcoded 5' priming and a J-beta primer mix drove a second PCR of roughly 6 to 12 cycles. Using its own MiXCR run on the 5' RACE reads, TCRdb lists one record per CDR3 protein. The sample lists over 500,000 distinct CDR3 sequences; over 40% were seen once. V was shortened by 4 bases and J by 4 bases, with 11 bases between the two germline ends. The CDR3 is 14 amino acids. The record originates from a study of blood T cells in healthy people across ages. Study results and limitations: Older age went with lower TCR beta diversity per million T cells, in a roughly linear way. Diversity was estimated from one million T cells, and these estimates were considered underestimates. A greater number of naive CD4+ cells and higher diversity distinguished long-lived donors from aged donors.

The genes are TRBV12-3 or TRBV12-4 and TRBJ2-4, with D possibly matching TRBD1 (6 bases). Sequencing was carried out using blood. The sequence derives from a woman aged 80 or older in good health. This CDR3 reads CASSSTGTKNIQYF. In DNA form, the CDR3 reads TGTGCCAGCAGTTCGACCGGGACAAAAAACATTCAGTACTTC.